This T cell receptor (beta chain) was observed in a study of PD-1 blockade in mismatch repair-deficient tumors. On the study more broadly: Patients had about a dozen mismatch repair-deficient cancer types and were previously treated and progressing.

TCRs were sequenced from three patients responding to pembrolizumab. Libraries were prepared by immunoSEQ multiplex PCR; TCRdb keeps only in-frame clonotypes and omits some of them. The sample has around 30,000 clones, more than 70% seen once. The TCR was taken from an adult with mismatch repair-deficient cancer. The sample in question was PBMCs, obtained 6 weeks after starting pembrolizumab.

CDR3 bases: TGTGCCAGCAGTTTCCTCGGCAGGGGCCACTATGGCTACACCTTC. Translation: CASSFLGRGHYGYTF. The V and J genes are TRBV27 and TRBJ1-2, with a weak D call TRBD1 (6 bases). This CDR3 region has 15 residues. Germline assignment: CDR1 MNHEY and CDR2 SMNVEV (reference sequence). The V end was cut by 3 bases, the J end by 3 bases, with 14 bases between.